What follows are 5 T cell receptor beta chains derived from one specimen sequenced in a study of T cells in Graves' hyperthyroidism and ophthalmopathy. RNA transcripts yielded amplified TCR beta CDR3 regions. The primer set for the first-round RT-PCR of the TCR CDR3 was HTBI. TCRdb itself ran the multiplex PCR reads through MiXCR, one entry per CDR3 protein. The sample yields about 460,000 distinct CDR3 sequences, about 20% seen once. What was sequenced was blood. The receptors were gathered from a woman in her 70s with Graves' ophthalmopathy.

V gene TRBV24-1 combines with J gene TRBJ2-1, with 7 bases lining up with TRBD2. With 4 bases clipped from V and 4 bases from J, the junction kept 9 bases outside the gene matches. CDR3 length equals 16 residues. Germline V gene data show CDR1 as KGHDR and CDR2 as SFDVKD. Written as DNA, the CDR3 is TGTGCCACCAGTGACCCCGGGACTACTCGATACAATGAGCAGTTCTTC. It is translated as CATSDPGTTRYNEQFF.

The gene calls are TRBV6-4 and TRBJ2-2, with D uncertain. The length of the CDR3 is 13 residues. V gave up 9 bases and J gave up 3 bases, with 11 bases separating them. The germline V gene has CDR1 MRHNA and CDR2 SNTAGT. The CDR3 loop is CASAPAYTGELFF. DNA for the CDR3: TGTGCCAGTGCTCCCGCGTACACCGGGGAGCTGTTTTTT.

For the CDR3, the DNA is TGTGCCAGCAGTCTGAAGGCCACAGATACGCAGTATTTT. It yields the protein CASSLKATDTQYF. The chain combines TRBV6-1 with TRBJ2-3; D gene uncertain. This CDR3 region has 13 residues. The germline gives CDR1 MNHNS, CDR2 SASEGT. Trimming removed 5 bases at V and 2 bases at J, with 8 bases between.

This clonotype occurred a few times. V and J are TRBV28 and TRBJ1-6; TRBD1 might be the D (5 bases). The CDR3 covers 14 residues. Germline V lookup: CDR1 MDHEN, CDR2 SYDVKM. The germline V and J ends were trimmed by 3 bases and 10 bases, with 13 bases remaining between them. The DNA for the CDR3 is TGTGCCAGCAGTTTTGGGGCAGATCGCTCACCCCTCCACTTT. It is translated as CASSFGADRSPLHF.

V usage is TRBV2 and J usage is TRBJ2-3; D remains ambiguous. V was trimmed by 5 bases and J by 4 bases, leaving 10 bases between them. CDR3 length equals 13 residues. The germline gives CDR1 SNHLY, CDR2 FYNNEI. The CDR3 spells CASSPASPDTQYF. The CDR3 DNA reads as TGTGCCAGCAGTCCAGCTTCCCCAGATACGCAGTATTTT.